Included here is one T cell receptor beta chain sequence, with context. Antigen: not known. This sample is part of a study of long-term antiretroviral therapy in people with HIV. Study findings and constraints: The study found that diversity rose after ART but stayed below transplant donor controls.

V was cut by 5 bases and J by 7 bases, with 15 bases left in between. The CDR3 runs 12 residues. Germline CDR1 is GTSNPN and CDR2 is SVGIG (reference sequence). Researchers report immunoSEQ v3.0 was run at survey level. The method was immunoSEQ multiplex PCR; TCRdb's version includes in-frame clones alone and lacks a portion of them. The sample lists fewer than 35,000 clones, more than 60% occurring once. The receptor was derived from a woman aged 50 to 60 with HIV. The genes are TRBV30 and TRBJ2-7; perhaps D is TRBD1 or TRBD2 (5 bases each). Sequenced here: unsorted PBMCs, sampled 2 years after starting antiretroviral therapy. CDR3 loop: CAWCPGPGEQYF. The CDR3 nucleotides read TGTGCCTGGTGCCCGGGACCGGGGGAGCAGTACTTC.